This T cell receptor (beta chain) appears in the sequencing data of a study of cytomegalovirus exposure and HLA in healthy donors. The overall study: Of all 400 or so donors who were genotyped, under 90% belonged to the Caucasian-associated ancestry cluster.

Findings and caveats of the study: According to an earlier analysis, most TCR beta V segments yielded productive rearrangements about 90% or about 30% of the time. Cytomegalovirus association was listed for 170 or so TCR beta chains. What was likely a sequencing artifact was a cluster of highly shared sequence variants.

The PCR contained 60 Vbeta and 13 Jbeta primers. Sequenced by immunoSEQ multiplex PCR; TCRdb stores in-frame clones only, minus some. The table shows over 200,000 clones, with over 80% occurring only once. As for this clone: The antigen remains unidentified.

The germline V gene has CDR1 MNHNY and CDR2 SVGAGI (reference sequence). J lost 7 bases, V lost 7 bases, and 5 bases had no gene match. CDR3 length equals 12 residues. What was sequenced was PBMCs. The chain combines TRBV6-6 with TRBJ2-5, with 8 bases fitting TRBD2. The receptor was isolated from a woman in her thirties or forties in good health and CMV-seropositive. Written as DNA, the CDR3 is TGTGCCAGCAAGGTCCGGGGGGGGACCCAGTACTTC. Amino acid sequence: CASKVRGGTQYF.